This T cell receptor (beta chain) stems from a study of T-cell memory formation after mild COVID-19. Study observations and caveats: A second wave expanding day 15 to 37 was CD4+-biased; contracting clones were balanced. Of the contracting clones, CD4+ ones lay mainly in CM and EM, and CD8+ ones in EMRA. Detection of some responders pre-infection suggested pre-existing cross-reactive memory T cells participated.

The authors produced TCR alpha and TCR beta cDNA libraries with sample barcodes and UMIs by 5'RACE using constant-segment primers. TCRdb recomputed calls from the 5' RACE reads with MiXCR, one row per CDR3 protein. The data show hundreds of thousands of distinct CDR3 sequences, about 20% seen once. Details on this clonotype: Its antigen is undetermined.

The junction had 5 bases not matched to a gene; V was cut back by 0 bases and J by 6 bases. The CDR3 totals 15 residues. Germline V gene data show CDR1 as SEHNR and CDR2 as FQNEAQ (reference sequence). The TCR comes from an adult woman who had mild COVID-19 (a few samples of this study predate the infection). Cell type and time point are not known. The chain combines TRBV7-9 with TRBJ2-1, with TRBD2 matching 7 bases. Sequenced input: PBMCs or a T cell subset sorted from them (not recorded which). The CDR3 reads CASSLAGGSGNEQFF. CDR3 nucleotides: TGTGCCAGCAGCTTAGCCGGGGGGAGCGGCAATGAGCAGTTCTTC.